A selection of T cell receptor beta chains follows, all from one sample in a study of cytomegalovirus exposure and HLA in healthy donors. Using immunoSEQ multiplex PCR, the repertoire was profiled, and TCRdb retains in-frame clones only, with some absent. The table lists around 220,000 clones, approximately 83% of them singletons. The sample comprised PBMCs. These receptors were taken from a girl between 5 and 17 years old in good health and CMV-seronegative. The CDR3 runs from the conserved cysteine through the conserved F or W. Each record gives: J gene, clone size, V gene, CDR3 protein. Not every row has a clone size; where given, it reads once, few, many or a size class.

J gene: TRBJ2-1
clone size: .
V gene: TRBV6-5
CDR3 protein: CASSYRDRAYNEQFF

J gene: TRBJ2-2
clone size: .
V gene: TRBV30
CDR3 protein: CAWIRLAGGGELFF

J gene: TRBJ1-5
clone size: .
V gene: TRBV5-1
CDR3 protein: CASSPTGGSEPQHF

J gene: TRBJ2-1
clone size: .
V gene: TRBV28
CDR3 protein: CASALDHKRAHYNEQFF

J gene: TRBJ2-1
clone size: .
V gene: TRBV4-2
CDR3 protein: CASSPGTSGGSHNEQFF

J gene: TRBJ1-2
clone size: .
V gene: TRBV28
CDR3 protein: CASSGNGPHYGYTF

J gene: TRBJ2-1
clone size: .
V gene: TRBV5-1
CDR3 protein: CASSSGTPPGNEQFF

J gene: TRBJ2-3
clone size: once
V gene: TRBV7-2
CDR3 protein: CASSLETSSDTQYF

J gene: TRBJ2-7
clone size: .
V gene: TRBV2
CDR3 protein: CASTAGLYEQYF

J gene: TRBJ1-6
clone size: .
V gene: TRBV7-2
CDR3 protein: CASSVRGTGGNSPLHF

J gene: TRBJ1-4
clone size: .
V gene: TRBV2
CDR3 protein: CASTGVGEKLFF

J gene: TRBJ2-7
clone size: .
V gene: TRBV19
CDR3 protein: CASRGGASSSYEQYF

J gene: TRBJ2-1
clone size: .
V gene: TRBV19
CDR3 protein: CASSIRLAALGEQFF

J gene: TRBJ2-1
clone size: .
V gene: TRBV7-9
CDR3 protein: CASSPNSGLGLQEQFF

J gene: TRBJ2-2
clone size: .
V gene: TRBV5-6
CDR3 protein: CASSFRQAVTGELFF

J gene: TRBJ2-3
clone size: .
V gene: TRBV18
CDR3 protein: CASSRGTSGGASTDTQYF

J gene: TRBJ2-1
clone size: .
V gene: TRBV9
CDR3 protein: CASSARTVSYNEQFF

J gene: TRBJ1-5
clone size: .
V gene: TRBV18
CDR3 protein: CASSATGSVQPQHF

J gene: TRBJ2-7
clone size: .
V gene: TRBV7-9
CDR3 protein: CASSSTGGGDVYEQYF

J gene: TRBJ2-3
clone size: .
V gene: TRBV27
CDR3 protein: CASSPVGASGRTDTQYF

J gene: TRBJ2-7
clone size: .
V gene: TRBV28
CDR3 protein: CASGLAGDEQYF

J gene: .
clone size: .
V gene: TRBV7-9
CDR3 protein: CASNFLGRAHEQYF

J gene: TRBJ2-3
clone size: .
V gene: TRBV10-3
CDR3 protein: CAISSPTTSATDTQYF

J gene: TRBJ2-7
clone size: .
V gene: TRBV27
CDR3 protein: CASTRQGRARGSYEQYF

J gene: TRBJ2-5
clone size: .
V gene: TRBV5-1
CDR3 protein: CASSEQHGGETQYF

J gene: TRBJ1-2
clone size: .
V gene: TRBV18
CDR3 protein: CASSPARANYGYTF

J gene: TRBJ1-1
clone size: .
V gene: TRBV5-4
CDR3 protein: CAHFPTGRPREAFF

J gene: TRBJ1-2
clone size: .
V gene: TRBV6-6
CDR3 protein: CASSPDGQGVSRF